What follows are 26 T cell receptor beta chains derived from one specimen sequenced in a study of cytomegalovirus exposure and HLA in healthy donors. Both 60 Vbeta primers and 13 Jbeta primers went into the PCR. Using immunoSEQ multiplex PCR, the repertoire was profiled, and TCRdb retains in-frame clones only, with some absent. The repertoire holds 150,000 to 180,000 clones, with 74% as singletons. Sequencing used PBMCs. All receptors come from a man aged 30 to 45 in good health and CMV-seronegative.

V usage is TRBV5-8 and J usage is TRBJ2-7; weak D call: TRBD1 (5 bases). Germline CDR1 SGHTS, CDR2 YDEGEE. This CDR3 has 17 residues. V lost 3 bases and J lost 0, with 19 bases in between. CDR3 DNA: TGTGCCAGCAGCTCGGCGCGGACAACATTGAGCTCCTACGAGCAGTACTTC. Protein: CASSSARTTLSSYEQYF. The variable domain in full, with the rest retrieved from reference TRBV5-8 and TRBJ2-7, is EAGVTQSPTHLIKTRGQQATLRCSPISGHTSVYWYQQALGLGLQFLLWYDEGEERNRGNFPPRFSGRQFPNYSSELNVNALELEDSALYLCASSSARTTLSSYEQYFGPGTRLTVT.

The V and J genes are TRBV6-6 and TRBJ2-6; 7 nucleotides agree with TRBD1. The ends lost 6 bases at V and 2 bases at J; junction bases unmatched: 7. The CDR3 runs to 16 residues. The germline gives CDR1 MNHNY, CDR2 SVGAGI (reference sequence). CDR3 DNA sequence: TGTGCCAGCAGGGAACAGGGGATTGCTGGGGCCAACGTCCTGACTTTC. It yields the protein CASREQGIAGANVLTF.

The V call is TRBV7-9, the J call TRBJ2-2, with 9 bases fitting TRBD1. The germline V gene has CDR1 SEHNR and CDR2 FQNEAQ (reference sequence). This CDR3 comprises 15 residues. V trimming: 6 bases; J trimming: 1 base; junction bases outside the gene matches: 3. Here the CDR3 reads CASSRGQGNTGELFF. The CDR3, as DNA: TGTGCCAGCAGTAGGGGACAGGGGAACACCGGGGAGCTGTTTTTT. Variable domain in full (rest from reference TRBV7-9 and TRBJ2-2): DTGVSQNPRHKITKRGQNVTFRCDPISEHNRLYWYRQTLGQGPEFLTYFQNEAQLEKSRLLSDRFSAERPKGSFSTLEIQRTEQGDSAMYLCASSRGQGNTGELFFGEGSRLTVL.

The rearrangement uses TRBV6-5 and TRBJ2-2; D is possibly TRBD2 (5 bases). This CDR3 contains 14 residues. Germline V gives CDR1 MNHEY, CDR2 SVGAGI. The ends were cut back, 5 bases at V and 7 bases at J, with 14 bases in the middle. CDR3 in DNA: TGTGCCAGCAGTGATCGGGGAATCAACGGGGAGCTGTTTTTT. The encoded protein is CASSDRGINGELFF.

This chain links TRBV5-4 with TRBJ2-2; TRBD1 might be the D (6 bases). CDR3 size: 13 residues. Trimming cost V 4 bases and J 5 bases, with 9 bases left between them. CDR1 is SGHNT, CDR2 YYREEE, per germline (reference sequence). The CDR3 spells CASSEGQTGELFF. CDR3 DNA sequence: TGTGCCAGCAGCGAAGGACAGACCGGGGAGCTGTTTTTT. The whole variable domain, filled in from reference TRBV5-4 and TRBJ2-2, reads ETGVTQSPTHLIKTRGQQVTLRCSSQSGHNTVSWYQQALGQGPQFIFQYYREEENGRGNFPPRFSGLQFPNYSSELNVNALELDDSALYLCASSEGQTGELFFGEGSRLTVL.

V usage is TRBV19 and J usage is TRBJ1-2, with D perhaps TRBD1 (6 bases). CDR1 LNHDA and CDR2 SQIVND come from the germline V gene (reference sequence). V lost 3 bases and J 7 bases, leaving 18 bases between the germline ends. This CDR3 is built from 15 residues. For the CDR3, the DNA is TGTGCCAGTAGTATGGGACGCGACAGGATCTTTGGCTACACCTTC. It codes for CASSMGRDRIFGYTF.

This chain joins TRBV5-1 and TRBJ2-2; tentative D call: TRBD2 (5 bases). CDR1 SGHRS and CDR2 YFSETQ come from the germline V gene. There are 13 residues in the CDR3. The V end lost 4 bases, the J end lost 7 bases, and 11 bases lay between the germline ends. As DNA, the CDR3 is TGCGCCAGCAGCGTTGATCGGGGCGGGGAGCTGTTTTTT. Its protein is CASSVDRGGELFF.

The gene calls are TRBV27 and TRBJ1-6; perhaps TRBD1 as D (5 bases). The CDR3 extends over 15 amino acids. V lost 8 bases, J lost 7 bases, and 18 bases lay in between. Germline V gene sequence: CDR1 MNHEY, CDR2 SMNVEV (reference sequence). CDR3 bases: TGTGCCAGCGGAGGACCGGACACTAGCAATTCACCCCTCCACTTT. This translates into CASGGPDTSNSPLHF.

The chain joins TRBV4-1 to TRBJ2-1; TRBD2 matches 11 bases. CDR3 length equals 21 residues. V dropped 0 bases and J dropped 1; count of bases not matched to a gene: 14. The V gene's germline CDR1 is MGHRA and CDR2 YSYEKL. The CDR3 region has the DNA TGCGCCAGCAGCCAAGATTTTCCTAGCGGGGGGTATGGGAGATCCTACAATGAGCAGTTCTTC. Translation: CASSQDFPSGGYGRSYNEQFF.

The CDR3 region has the DNA TGTGCCAGCAGGGCGAGCGGGGGGGGAGAGACCCAGTACTTC. Protein sequence: CASRASGGGETQYF. This sequence joins TRBV6-5 and TRBJ2-5; TRBD2 agrees at 10 bases. Per the germline V gene, CDR1 is MNHEY and CDR2 is SVGAGI. The CDR3 is 14 residues long. Germline trimming cut 6 bases from V and 4 bases from J; bases unmatched to any gene: 5.

The chain carries TRBV5-6 and TRBJ2-2, with 9 nucleotides matching TRBD2. Germline lookup yields CDR1 SGHDT and CDR2 YYEEEE. The CDR3 covers 14 residues. Germline trimming cut 3 bases from V and 7 bases from J; bases unmatched to any gene: 4. CDR3 coding DNA: TGTGCCAGCAGCTCTTCGACTAGCGGCGGGGAGCTGTTTTTT. Translation gives CASSSSTSGGELFF.

The genes are TRBV18 and TRBJ2-5, with D possibly TRBD2 on 5 matching bases. Judging by the DNA end, TRBJ2-7 fits better; the J call may be wrong. CDR1 is KGHSH, CDR2 LQKENI, per germline. This CDR3 is built from 14 residues. The CDR3 reads CASSPVEGSYEQYF. CDR3 in DNA: TGTGCCAGCTCACCTGTCGAGGGATCCTACGAGCAGTACTTC.

The genes are TRBV12-2 and TRBJ2-5; TRBD1, the D gene given by the table, was not confirmed from the DNA. TRBV12-2 is reported as a pseudogene. CDR3 length: 17 residues. The CDR3 sequence is CASRLRYRDRGGETQYF. CDR3 bases: TGTGCAAGTCGCTTAAGATACCGGGACAGGGGAGGTGAGACCCAGTACTTC.

The V and J genes are TRBV4-1 and TRBJ2-1, with 8 nucleotides matching TRBD1. Trimming cost V 2 bases and J 7 bases; bases outside gene matches: 7. Germline CDR1 reads MGHRA; CDR2 reads YSYEKL. There are 15 residues in the CDR3. Written as DNA, the CDR3 is TGCGCCAGCAGCCAAATGGACAGGGATGTTAATGAGCAGTTCTTC. Residues: CASSQMDRDVNEQFF.

This chain joins TRBV29-1 and TRBJ1-1, with D hard to call. Germline CDR1 and CDR2: SQVTM and ANQGSEA. The V gene lost 4 bases and the J gene lost 11 bases, with 20 bases spanning the gap. The CDR3 extends over 13 amino acids. CDR3 region: CSVVSGYPFDAFF. In nucleotides, the CDR3 is TGCAGCGTTGTTTCGGGTTATCCCTTCGACGCTTTCTTT.

The chain links TRBV15 to TRBJ1-2; TRBD1 matches 7 bases. Unmatched junction bases numbered 2, after V lost 3 bases and J lost 4 bases. The CDR3 contains 13 residues. Germline V gene data show CDR1 as LNHNV and CDR2 as YYDKDF (reference sequence). CDR3 protein: CATSSRGTYGYTF. CDR3 coding DNA: TGTGCCACCAGCAGCAGGGGGACCTATGGCTACACCTTC.

V usage is TRBV5-5 and J usage is TRBJ2-5, with a weak D call TRBD1 (6 bases). The V end lost 4 bases, the J end lost 7 bases, and 11 bases lay between the germline ends. Germline V gives CDR1 SGHKS, CDR2 YYEKEE (reference sequence). CDR3 size: 12 residues. In nucleotides, the CDR3 is TGTGCCAGCAGCCTGCAAGGGGGGACCCAGTACTTC. Encoded protein: CASSLQGGTQYF. The full variable domain, rest sourced from reference TRBV5-5 and TRBJ2-5, is DAGVTQSPTHLIKTRGQQVTLRCSPISGHKSVSWYQQVLGQGPQFIFQYYEKEERGRGNFPDRFSARQFPNYSSELNVNALLLGDSALYLCASSLQGGTQYFGPGTRLLVL.

The chain links TRBV29-1 to TRBJ1-6; 9 bases match TRBD1. The CDR3 length is 13 residues. V shed 6 bases and J 8 bases; nucleotides not matched to a gene: 5. CDR1 is SQVTM and CDR2 is ANQGSEA in the germline V gene. CDR3 nucleotide sequence: TGCAGCGTGGGACAGGGAGGGGATTCACCCCTCCACTTT. Encoded protein: CSVGQGGDSPLHF. The full variable domain, in which reference TRBV29-1 and TRBJ1-6 provide the parts outside the CDR3, is SAVISQKPSRDICQRGTSLTIQCQVDSQVTMMFWYRQQPGQSLTLIATANQGSEATYESGFVIDKFPISRPNLTFSTLTVSNMSPEDSSIYLCSVGQGGDSPLHFGNGTRLTVT.

Note on this clone: Germline is not matched at one junction end, which may reflect a read error. The chain has TRBV5-6 and TRBJ1-2, with unresolved D. Germline lookup yields CDR1 SGHDT and CDR2 YYEEEE. This CDR3 has 17 residues. As DNA, the CDR3 is TGTGCCAGCAGCTTGGGGCCGCTTATGGGCCCCACCTATGGCTACCCCTTC. Translating gives CASSLGPLMGPTYGYPF. Combining the CDR3 with reference TRBV5-6 and TRBJ1-2 gives the whole variable domain DAGVTQSPTHLIKTRGQQVTLRCSPKSGHDTVSWYQQALGQGPQFIFQYYEEEERQRGNFPDRFSGHQFPNYSSELNVNALLLGDSALYLCASSLGPLMGPTYGYPFGSGTRLTVV.

V is TRBV2 and J is TRBJ1-1; 7 bases are a match to TRBD1. CDR1 is SNHLY and CDR2 is FYNNEI in the germline V gene. There are 16 residues in the CDR3. V lost 8 bases and J lost 3; bases outside the gene matches: 15. The DNA of the CDR3 is TGTGCCAGCGGCAAACAGGGGCCGCCGCTCGACACTGAAGCTTTCTTT. Protein sequence: CASGKQGPPLDTEAFF.

Here the CDR3 reads CASSVGRVNTEAFF. CDR3 sequence (DNA): TGTGCCAGTAGTGTGGGCAGGGTTAACACTGAAGCTTTCTTT. The chain has TRBV19 and TRBJ1-1; a possible D gene is TRBD1 (5 bases). From germline, CDR1 is LNHDA and CDR2 SQIVND (reference sequence). Between the trimmed V and J ends, which lost 5 bases and 2 bases, there was a span of 12 bases. The CDR3 has 14 amino acids.

Comment on this clone: One end of the junction fails to match germline, which may point to a read error. This chain uses TRBV7-9 with TRBJ1-1; a weak D match, TRBD1 (6 bases). Germline CDR1 is SEHNR and CDR2 is FQNEAQ (reference sequence). The CDR3 contains 12 residues. As DNA, the CDR3 is TGTTCCAGCAGTTACGGACAGCCTGAAGCTTTCTTT. Translated: CSSSYGQPEAFF.

The chain couples TRBV9 to TRBJ2-2; TRBD2 agrees at 13 bases. V shed 4 bases and J 4 bases; nucleotides not matched to a gene: 7. This CDR3 is built from 17 residues. Germline V lookup: CDR1 SGDLS, CDR2 YYNGEE. CDR3 DNA sequence: TGTGCCAGCAGCCCGGGGACTAGCGGGGTGACCACCGGGGAGCTGTTTTTT. Protein product: CASSPGTSGVTTGELFF.

The rearrangement joins TRBV21-1 to TRBJ1-6; the table's D call, TRBD1, was not checked against the DNA. TRBV21-1 is an annotated pseudogene. The length of the CDR3 is 15 residues. This CDR3 reads CASSRVGRVGSPLHF. CDR3 coding DNA: TGTGCCAGCAGCCGGGTGGGGCGCGTAGGTTCACCCCTCCACTTT.

V gene TRBV5-1 combines with J gene TRBJ2-7; maybe TRBD2 (6 bases). Germline CDR1 and CDR2: SGHRS and YFSETQ. The CDR3 totals 14 residues. The ends were cut back, 0 bases at V and 0 bases at J, with 7 bases in the middle. For the CDR3, the DNA is TGCGCCAGCAGCTTGGCCGGGAGCTCCTACGAGCAGTACTTC. Its protein product is CASSLAGSSYEQYF. Full variable domain (missing parts from reference TRBV5-1 and TRBJ2-7): KAGVTQTPRYLIKTRGQQVTLSCSPISGHRSVSWYQQTPGQGLQFLFEYFSETQRNKGNFPGRFSGRQFSNSRSEMNVSTLELGDSALYLCASSLAGSSYEQYFGPGTRLTVT.

This clone was observed a single time. The chain joins TRBV28 to TRBJ2-6; TRBD2 agrees at 7 bases. This CDR3 region has 16 residues. Per germline, CDR1 MDHEN and CDR2 SYDVKM. V was pared by 2 bases and J by 3 bases, with 4 bases of the junction left unmatched. This CDR3 is CASSLRGEFGANVLTF. The CDR3 DNA reads as TGTGCCAGCAGTTTACGGGGGGAGTTTGGGGCCAACGTCCTGACTTTC.